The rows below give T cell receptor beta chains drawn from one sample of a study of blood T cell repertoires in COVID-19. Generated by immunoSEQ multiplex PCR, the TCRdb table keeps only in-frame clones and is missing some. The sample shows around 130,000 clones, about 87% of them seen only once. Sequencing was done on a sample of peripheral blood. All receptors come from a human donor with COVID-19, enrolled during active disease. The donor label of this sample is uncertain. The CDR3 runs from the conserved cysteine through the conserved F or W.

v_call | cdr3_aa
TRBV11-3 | CASSSDNRNRGLFYGYTF
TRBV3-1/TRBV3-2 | CASSQGFQANGYTF
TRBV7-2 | CASRRGQGGYGYTF
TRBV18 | CASSPRSQNTIYF
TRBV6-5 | CASSYRTGNTEAFF
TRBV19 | CASSIHSTGGGEAFF
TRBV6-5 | CASRTGQGAEKLFF
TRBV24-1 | CATSGQGGYEPQHF
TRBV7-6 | CASSAGLAGYNEQFF
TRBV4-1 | CASSQAGGKAGELFF
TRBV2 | CASRAGTPYEQYF
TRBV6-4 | CASSDSGEGWGELAGGREQYF
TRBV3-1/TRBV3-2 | CASSQVGTGTYTEAFF
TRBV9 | CASSAGTTTYEQYF
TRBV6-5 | CASSSPGQRNTEAFF
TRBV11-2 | CASSLGQFGLNEKLFF
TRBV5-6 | CASQGQATYEQYF
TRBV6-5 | CASSYQWDSSYEQYF
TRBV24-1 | CATSDQDRPYEQYF
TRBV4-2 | CASSQVEGGTDTQYF
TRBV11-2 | CASSPLGGFEQFF
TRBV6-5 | CASSTGMGNQPQHF
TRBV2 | CASSHRQQTNYGYTF
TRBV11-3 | CASSLDSPGYEQYF
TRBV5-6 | CASSLNRDTEAFF
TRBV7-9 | CACYRGVVTEAFF
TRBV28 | CAISLGLAGGPYEQYF
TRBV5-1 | CASTPTGYQETQYF
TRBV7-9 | CASRASGRENIQYF
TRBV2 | CASISGQIYNSPLHF
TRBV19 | CASRRSTNEKLFF
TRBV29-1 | CSPASLKTGGSYGYTF
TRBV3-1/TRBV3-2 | CASSQPGEGNTEAFF
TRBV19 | CASRQGFIGTEAFF
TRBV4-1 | CASSQGRGGDRGYEQYF
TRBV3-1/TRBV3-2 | CASSPTRTGEFLAFF
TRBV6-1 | CASSDPGQFYGYTF
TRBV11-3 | CASSLGIRLAGRLKGEQYF
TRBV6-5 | CASSRTGAYNEKLFF
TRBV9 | CASSVGNSYGYTF
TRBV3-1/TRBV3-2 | CASSQEPGLNTEAFF
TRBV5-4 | CASSLGGTSSYNEQFF